The 24 T cell receptor beta chains below all came from one sample that was sequenced in a study of graft-versus-host responses after intestinal transplantation (dated by TCRdb to the early 2020s). To isolate intraepithelial and lamina propria lymphocytes from graft specimens, dithiothreitol, EDTA incubations and collagenase D digestion were used. Library prep was done by the immunoSEQ multiplex PCR assay. The table was pulled from immuneACCESS by TCRdb, which kept in-frame rearrangements only. Such tables lose some clones; where checked, under half of the loss comes from unresolved V genes, and the rest has no known cause. This sample holds around 15,000 clones; 80% were observed only once. 15% to 20% of the sample lies in the top ten. The sequenced sample was ileum tissue, obtained around 96 days after intestinal transplant. The receptor source for this set is a human patient who received an intestinal transplant, so some T cells may come from the graft donor.

The V call is TRBV6-6, the J call TRBJ2-2; D is ambiguous. The CDR3 has 13 amino acids. Germline CDR1 MNHNY, CDR2 SVGAGI (reference sequence). V was trimmed by 2 bases and J by 4 bases, leaving 5 bases between them. The CDR3, as DNA: TGTGCCAGCAGTTACGGGGTCACCGGGGAGCTGTTTTTT. Its protein product is CASSYGVTGELFF.

The rearrangement uses TRBV4-1 and TRBJ1-2; D is unresolved. This CDR3 has 15 residues. V gave up 3 bases and J gave up 5 bases, with 16 bases separating them. CDR1 is MGHRA and CDR2 is YSYEKL in the germline V gene. The CDR3 DNA is TGCGCCAGCAGCCATTCATCCTGGAGGAGATATGGCTACACCTTC. Translation gives CASSHSSWRRYGYTF.

The V and J genes are TRBV25-1 and TRBJ1-1; D may be TRBD1 (5 bases). This CDR3 comprises 12 residues. Looked up from germline, CDR1 is MGHDK and CDR2 is SYGVNS. V lost 6 bases to trimming and J lost 5 bases, with 10 bases between them. In nucleotides, the CDR3 is TGTGCCAGCAGCTTCCCAGGGACTGAAGCTTTCTTT. Protein sequence: CASSFPGTEAFF.

The V call is TRBV6-4, the J call TRBJ2-3; TRBD2 matches 10 bases. The V gene's germline CDR1 is MRHNA and CDR2 SNTAGT. CDR3 size: 17 residues. J gave up 2 bases and V 10 bases, and 15 bases lay outside the gene matches. The CDR3 sequence is CAKAESSGGTYTDTQYF. The CDR3 DNA reads TGTGCCAAGGCAGAGTCTAGCGGGGGAACTTACACAGATACGCAGTATTTT.

This chain links TRBV9 with TRBJ2-2; 12 positions match TRBD2. V shed 4 bases, J shed 5 bases, and the junction held 6 bases outside the gene matches. Germline values: CDR1 SGDLS, CDR2 YYNGEE. The CDR3 is 16 residues long. The CDR3 nucleotides are TGTGCCAGCAGCTCTAGCGGGAGGGCCGGTACCGGGGAGCTGTTTTTT. It encodes CASSSSGRAGTGELFF.

The CDR3 loop is CASSQDRGYNEQFF. The CDR3 DNA reads TGCGCCAGCAGCCAAGATCGGGGGTACAATGAGCAGTTCTTC. The chain joins TRBV4-1 to TRBJ2-1; a possible D gene is TRBD2 (6 bases). The germline gives CDR1 MGHRA, CDR2 YSYEKL. The CDR3 spans 14 residues. Trimming removed 0 bases at V and 4 bases at J, with 7 bases between.

In this sample, this clone turned up once. V is TRBV28 and J is TRBJ2-1; 13 bases fit TRBD2. Trimming at V came to 5 bases and at J to 6 bases, leaving 16 bases not matched to a gene. The CDR3 contains 19 residues. Germline V gene sequence: CDR1 MDHEN, CDR2 SYDVKM. Written as DNA, the CDR3 is TGTGCCAGCAGTCTAGGACTAGCGGGAGAGAGGGGGTGGGGCAATGAGCAGTTCTTC. It is translated as CASSLGLAGERGWGNEQFF.

This chain joins TRBV19 and TRBJ2-3; tentative D call: TRBD2 (6 bases). The CDR3 runs to 16 residues. V shed 6 bases and J shed 3 bases, with 19 bases lying between them. CDR1 LNHDA and CDR2 SQIVND come from the germline V gene (reference sequence). Written as DNA, the CDR3 is TGTGCCAGTAGGCCTGCGGGACTTCTAGGGACAGATACGCAGTATTTT. This encodes CASRPAGLLGTDTQYF.

This clone was recorded a few times. Other DNA sequences in this sample translate to the same CDR3. V gene TRBV5-1 combines with J gene TRBJ2-7; D might be TRBD1 or TRBD2, each matching 6 bases. Trimming cost V 0 bases and J 5 bases, with 15 bases left between them. CDR1 and CDR2 from the germline V gene are SGHRS and YFSETQ. The CDR3 runs to 15 residues. The CDR3 DNA follows: TGCGCCAGCAGCTTGGCCGGGGTAAGGGGGGACGAGCAGTACTTC. The encoded protein is CASSLAGVRGDEQYF.

This clone was seen more than once but under ten times. The chain is built from TRBV7-2 and TRBJ2-7; D unclear. The CDR3 is made up of 14 amino acids. The germline V gene has CDR1 SGHTA and CDR2 FQGNSA. V was clipped by 5 bases and J by 3 bases, with 14 bases between them. The CDR3 spells CASSLNRVGYEQYF. CDR3 coding DNA: TGTGCCAGCAGCCTAAACCGCGTAGGCTACGAGCAGTACTTC.

The rearrangement links TRBV10-3 to TRBJ2-7; D possibly corresponds to TRBD2 (7 bases). The CDR3 has 14 residues. Germline V CDR1 and CDR2: ENHRY, SYGVKD. V lost 2 bases and J 5 bases, leaving 13 bases between the germline ends. This chain's CDR3 is CAISETGSGNEQYF. CDR3 sequence (DNA): TGTGCCATCAGTGAGACAGGGAGCGGGAACGAGCAGTACTTC.

CDR3: CASSVLRQLSYEQYF. CDR3 nucleotides: TGTGCCAGCAGCGTGTTAAGACAGCTCTCCTACGAGCAGTACTTC. The chain carries TRBV9 and TRBJ2-5; D may be TRBD1 (5 bases). The J call is in doubt because the DNA end fits TRBJ2-7 better. The CDR3 extends over 15 amino acids. Germline CDR1 reads SGDLS; CDR2 reads YYNGEE.

V and J are TRBV9 and TRBJ2-3; 11 positions agree with TRBD2. Germline CDR1 is SGDLS and CDR2 is YYNGEE. Unmatched junction bases numbered 6, after V lost 4 bases and J lost 2 bases. This CDR3 spans 16 amino acids. The CDR3: CASSPGTSGFTDTQYF. The CDR3 DNA sequence: TGTGCCAGCAGCCCAGGGACTAGCGGCTTCACAGATACGCAGTATTTT.

The chain recombines TRBV11-2 with TRBJ2-1; D is undetermined. CDR1 is SGHAT, CDR2 FQNNGV, per germline. CDR3 length equals 16 residues. The V gene lost 4 bases and the J gene lost 4 bases, with 17 bases spanning the gap. The CDR3 spells CASSSSPGIGYNEQFF. The CDR3 DNA sequence: TGTGCCAGCAGCTCGTCCCCAGGCATCGGTTACAATGAGCAGTTCTTC.

The rearrangement joins TRBV27 to TRBJ2-7, with D perhaps matching TRBD2 (8 bases). Germline values: CDR1 MNHEY, CDR2 SMNVEV (reference sequence). V was clipped by 1 base and J by 9 bases, with 19 bases between them. This CDR3 is built from 15 residues. As DNA, the CDR3 is TGTGCCAGCAGTTTATTGACGGGGGGGACAGTAAGGCAGTACTTC. Its protein product is CASSLLTGGTVRQYF.

The chain is built from TRBV10-2 and TRBJ2-7, with TRBD1 matching over 8 bases. This CDR3 comprises 16 residues. Germline values: CDR1 WSHSY, CDR2 SAAADI. Losses at the gene ends were 0 bases for V and 3 bases for J; bases not matched to a gene: 7. The CDR3 DNA follows: TGCGCCAGCAGTGAGTCGATCTGGACAGGGTTCTACGAGCAGTACTTC. Protein product: CASSESIWTGFYEQYF.

The chain combines TRBV7-2 with TRBJ2-5, with 9 bases fitting TRBD1. CDR1 and CDR2 from the germline V gene are SGHTA and FQGNSA. The CDR3 contains 14 residues. J gave up 1 base and V 9 bases, and 6 bases lay outside the gene matches. DNA of the CDR3: TGTGCCAGTAAACCGACAGGGGGCCAAGAGACCCAGTACTTC. Its translation: CASKPTGGQETQYF. The variable domain in full, completed from reference TRBV7-2 and TRBJ2-5, reads GAGVSQSPSNKVTEKGKDVELRCDPISGHTALYWYRQSLGQGLEFLIYFQGNSAPDKSGLPSDRFSAERTGGSVSTLTIQRTQQEDSAVYLCASKPTGGQETQYFGPGTRLLVL.

This clone has only one observation. The junction and the germline gene differ at one end; a read error may be behind it. The chain uses TRBV7-7 and TRBJ2-3; no clear D. CDR3 length: 13 residues. In germline, CDR1 is SSHAT, CDR2 FNYEAQ (reference sequence). The CDR3 sequence is CASSLSGTDTQYF. Written as DNA, the CDR3 is TGTGCTAGCAGCTTAAGTGGCACAGATACGCAGTATTTT.

This chain uses TRBV18 with TRBJ1-4, with 8 positions matching TRBD1. The CDR3 has 16 residues. With 4 bases clipped from V and 7 bases from J, the junction kept 11 bases outside the gene matches. Per germline, CDR1 KGHSH and CDR2 LQKENI. The chain's CDR3 is CASSHPPRGLGEKLFF. DNA for the CDR3: TGTGCCAGCTCACACCCCCCCAGGGGGCTAGGTGAAAAACTGTTTTTT. The full variable domain, in which reference TRBV18 and TRBJ1-4 provide the parts outside the CDR3, is NAGVMQNPRHLVRRRGQEARLRCSPMKGHSHVYWYRQLPEEGLKFMVYLQKENIIDESGMPKERFSAEFPKEGPSILRIQQVVRGDSAAYFCASSHPPRGLGEKLFFGSGTQLSVL.

The chain links TRBV11-1 to TRBJ2-1, with a weak D call TRBD1 (7 bases). The germline V gene encodes CDR1 SGHAT and CDR2 FQDESV (reference sequence). CDR3 size: 17 residues. With 0 bases removed from V and 6 bases from J, the gap between germline ends came to 18 bases. The CDR3 reads CASSLAGDSDRVNEQFF. Here the CDR3 DNA reads TGTGCCAGCAGCTTAGCGGGGGACTCCGACAGGGTCAATGAGCAGTTCTTC.

The rearrangement uses TRBV4-1 and TRBJ2-2, with D uncertain. V lost 3 bases to trimming and J lost 4 bases, with 18 bases between them. CDR1 is MGHRA and CDR2 is YSYEKL in the germline V gene. The length of the CDR3 is 17 residues. CDR3 sequence (DNA): TGCGCCAGCAGCCACGTGTTGGCCCGTTTCGGCACCGGGGAGCTGTTTTTT. Amino acids: CASSHVLARFGTGELFF.

The chain carries TRBV7-3 and TRBJ2-3; 11 nucleotides align to TRBD1. The junction had 4 bases not matched to a gene; V was cut back by 2 bases and J by 6 bases. CDR1 SGHTA and CDR2 FQGTGA come from the germline V gene. The CDR3 runs to 15 residues. In nucleotides, the CDR3 is TGTGCCAGCAGCTTAGGGACAGGGGGGCTGGATACGCAGTATTTT. Translation: CASSLGTGGLDTQYF.

This clone was found once. V and J are TRBV6-6 and TRBJ1-1; perhaps TRBD1 as D (5 bases). The V and J ends lost 8 bases and 6 bases respectively, with 13 bases between them. The CDR3 loop spans 12 amino acids. Germline-derived CDR1 and CDR2 are MNHNY and SVGAGI (reference sequence). Here the CDR3 DNA reads TGTGCCAGCGGATGGGGCGACGCTGAAGCTTTCTTT. Its translation: CASGWGDAEAFF.

By sample fraction, this clone is large. This chain connects TRBV28 to TRBJ1-4; D might be TRBD1 (5 bases). V was clipped by 0 bases and J by 6 bases, with 11 bases between them. CDR3 length: 15 amino acids. Looked up from germline, CDR1 is MDHEN and CDR2 is SYDVKM. The CDR3 DNA follows: TGTGCCAGCAGTTTATGGGGCAGGGCCCATGAAAAACTGTTTTTT. Residues: CASSLWGRAHEKLFF.